This T cell receptor (beta chain) was observed in a study of T cell responses to AZD1222 COVID-19 vaccine. V lost 1 base and J 0 bases, leaving 10 bases between the germline ends. The germline V gene encodes CDR1 LGHDT and CDR2 YNNKEL (reference sequence). The length of the CDR3 is 16 residues. Whole-study results and caveats: It should be noted that donors were predominantly white British and more often female, and clonal diversity was possibly underestimated. Only a handful of individuals given AZD1222 were seropositive at baseline. Among vaccine-associated CD4 TCRs, coverage spanned spike, with dominance at 160-218 and 743-854. Compared with day 0, the breadth and depth of the Spike-specific TCR repertoire rose significantly after two doses of AZD1222.

With respect to this clone: Its antigen is unknown.

Method: immunoSEQ multiplex PCR; TCRdb's copy keeps in-frame clones and lacks some. The table has more than 150,000 clones, about nine tenths seen once. Sample: peripheral blood, taken on day 0 of AZD1222 vaccination. The clonotype comes from an adult in good health. V gene TRBV3-1 (or the pseudogene TRBV3-2) combines with J gene TRBJ1-5, with D possibly being TRBD1 (6 bases). For the CDR3, the DNA is TGTGCCAGCAGCCAAGTAACAGGGATTAGCAATCAGCCCCAGCATTTT. It is translated as CASSQVTGISNQPQHF.